The next 26 T cell receptor beta chains were all read from a single sample in a study of beta chain features in type 1 diabetes. Isolated RNA was reverse transcribed in full, so expressed TCRB transcripts were sequenced. The assay was immunoSEQ multiplex PCR, and TCRdb's table has in-frame clones only and misses some. The data hold under 150,000 clones, with 6% to 7.5% observed a single time. Sequenced input: central memory CD4+ T cells from blood. Receptors were obtained from a woman under 40 in good health.

This clone was seen repeatedly, ten times or more. This rearrangement joins TRBV5-6 to TRBJ2-7; D call uncertain. The CDR3 is made up of 14 amino acids. V was pared by 2 bases and J by 6 bases, with 15 bases between. Germline CDR1 reads SGHDT; CDR2 reads YYEEEE. CDR3 sequence (DNA): TGTGCCAGCAGCTTTGACACGCAGGAAGGCGAGCAGTACTTC. It is translated as CASSFDTQEGEQYF.

The chain has TRBV9 and TRBJ2-7; D uncertain. Deletions cut 0 bases from V and 0 bases from J, with 13 bases between. The CDR3 runs to 16 residues. Germline CDR1 and CDR2: SGDLS and YYNGEE. The CDR3 bases are TGTGCCAGCAGCGTAGCTTCAAGCGAAAACTCCTACGAGCAGTACTTC. Translated, it gives CASSVASSENSYEQYF.

This clone turned up a few times. The chain joins TRBV7-2 to TRBJ2-5; TRBD1 agrees at 7 bases. The germline CDR1 and CDR2 sequences are SGHTA and FQGNSA. V shed 5 bases, J shed 0 bases, and the junction held 3 bases outside the gene matches. The CDR3 is 14 amino acids. CDR3: CASSAGQDQETQYF. The CDR3 DNA is TGTGCCAGCAGCGCTGGACAGGACCAAGAGACCCAGTACTTC.

V and J are TRBV5-1 and TRBJ2-7; TRBD2 aligns across 7 bases. The CDR3 is 19 amino acids. Trimming took 3 bases from V and 3 from J; bases not matched to a gene: 21. The germline V gene has CDR1 SGHRS and CDR2 YFSETQ. The CDR3 region is CASSSRTIPIAGAGYEQYF. In nucleotides, the CDR3 is TGCGCCAGCAGCTCTCGAACAATACCTATAGCGGGCGCCGGCTACGAGCAGTACTTC.

This clone was found a few times. This chain connects TRBV7-8 to TRBJ2-4; 8 bases agree with TRBD2. The V gene's germline CDR1 is SGHVS and CDR2 FQNEAQ. V shed 1 base and J 0 bases; nucleotides not matched to a gene: 11. The length of the CDR3 is 19 residues. The CDR3 DNA is TGTGCCAGCAGCTTAGACTCTATTACTAGCGGTTTAGCCAAAAACATTCAGTACTTC. Amino acids: CASSLDSITSGLAKNIQYF.

The gene calls are TRBV28 and TRBJ1-2; D remains unclear. The CDR3 has 17 amino acids. Germline loops: CDR1 MDHEN, CDR2 SYDVKM. V was cut by 2 bases and J by 4 bases, with 20 bases left in between. The CDR3 loop reads CASSLEGYRLVAYGYTF. For the CDR3, the DNA is TGTGCCAGCAGTTTAGAAGGCTACCGACTTGTTGCCTATGGCTACACCTTC.

The table lists this clone with a few counts. This chain uses TRBV28 with TRBJ2-7, with TRBD2 matching 10 bases. CDR3 length: 15 amino acids. Germline CDR1 and CDR2: MDHEN and SYDVKM. V lost 7 bases, J lost 2 bases, and 8 bases stayed unmatched. The CDR3: CASNIAGGNTYEQYF. The CDR3, as DNA: TGTGCCAGCAATATAGCGGGAGGAAATACCTACGAGCAGTACTTC.

Notes on this clone: Within the sample, other DNA sequences also encode this same CDR3. This chain uses TRBV18 with TRBJ2-5; 9 bases are a match to TRBD1. The CDR3 is made up of 14 amino acids. Germline values: CDR1 KGHSH, CDR2 LQKENI. V shed 3 bases, J shed 2 bases, and the junction held 1 base outside the gene matches. CDR3 coding DNA: TGTGCCAGCTCACCGGGACAGGGACAAGAGACCCAGTACTTC. Its translation is CASSPGQGQETQYF.

In this sample, this clone turned up a few times. The chain employs TRBV30 and TRBJ2-6, with 7 bases identical to TRBD2. Germline trimming cut 2 bases from V and 0 bases from J; bases unmatched to any gene: 4. Germline assignment: CDR1 GTSNPN and CDR2 SVGIG (reference sequence). The CDR3 spans 16 residues. Here the CDR3 reads CAWSSGAASGANVLTF. Here the CDR3 DNA reads TGTGCCTGGAGTAGCGGGGCCGCCTCTGGGGCCAACGTCCTGACTTTC.

This chain links TRBV29-1 with TRBJ1-2; 12 bases align to TRBD1. The CDR3 consists of 12 residues. V was clipped by 6 bases and J by 14 bases; unmatched bases: 10. Germline V CDR1 and CDR2: SQVTM, ANQGSEA. The CDR3 spells CSVVFGTGGRTF. In nucleotides, the CDR3 is TGCAGCGTCGTTTTCGGGACAGGGGGCCGGACCTTC.

This clone was detected only a few times. The gene calls are TRBV6-1 and TRBJ2-7; tentatively, D is TRBD2 (5 bases). The CDR3 covers 13 residues. From germline, CDR1 is MNHNS and CDR2 SASEGT. V dropped 2 bases and J dropped 5 bases, with 10 bases sitting between them. The CDR3 nucleotides are TGTGCCAGCAGTGAACTGGGTAGCGACGAGCAGTACTTC. Encoded protein: CASSELGSDEQYF.

This clone came up a few times. The chain links TRBV11-2 to TRBJ2-7, with D hard to call. Trimming left V 1 base short and J 0 bases short, with 10 bases between. Germline V gives CDR1 SGHAT, CDR2 FQNNGV. The CDR3 has 15 residues. The CDR3 is CASSLVVASSYEQYF. The CDR3 nucleotides read TGTGCCAGCAGCTTAGTGGTGGCTAGCTCCTACGAGCAGTACTTC.

This chain joins TRBV5-5 and TRBJ2-5; 8 positions match TRBD2. Germline CDR1 and CDR2: SGHKS and YYEKEE (reference sequence). With V trimmed by 3 bases and J by 5 bases, 3 bases remained unmatched. The CDR3 is 13 residues long. CDR3: CASSSSGSETQYF. CDR3 DNA: TGTGCCAGCAGCTCCAGCGGGAGTGAGACCCAGTACTTC. Drawing the rest from reference TRBV5-5 and TRBJ2-5, the complete variable domain is DAGVTQSPTHLIKTRGQQVTLRCSPISGHKSVSWYQQVLGQGPQFIFQYYEKEERGRGNFPDRFSARQFPNYSSELNVNALLLGDSALYLCASSSSGSETQYFGPGTRLLVL.

This clone was recorded at least ten times. The CDR3 loop reads CASSTSGQSYEQYF. The CDR3 nucleotides read TGTGCCAGCAGTACCTCGGGACAGTCCTACGAGCAGTACTTC. The chain carries TRBV28 and TRBJ2-7; 7 nucleotides match TRBD1. The CDR3 spans 14 residues. Trimming removed 5 bases from V and 1 base from J; junction bases left unmatched: 5. Germline V gene lookup returns CDR1 MDHEN and CDR2 SYDVKM.

This clone was seen only a few times. The chain has TRBV7-2 and TRBJ2-7; 12 positions agree with TRBD2. The CDR3 is made up of 19 amino acids. Germline CDR1 reads SGHTA; CDR2 reads FQGNSA. V was pared by 1 base and J by 5 bases, with 15 bases of the junction left unmatched. The CDR3 is CASSLGERLTSGRGDEQYF. The CDR3 DNA follows: TGTGCCAGCAGCTTAGGAGAGCGCCTGACTAGCGGGAGAGGGGACGAGCAGTACTTC.

J is TRBJ2-3 and V is TRBV4-2; possibly TRBD2 for D (5 bases). CDR1 is LGHNA and CDR2 is YNFKEQ in the germline V gene. The V and J ends lost 1 base and 2 bases respectively, with 13 bases between them. The CDR3 covers 16 residues. The CDR3 sequence: CASSQVISDYTDTQYF. DNA for the CDR3: TGTGCCAGCAGCCAAGTCATTAGCGACTACACAGATACGCAGTATTTT.

The chain employs TRBV11-2 and TRBJ2-5, with 9 bases matching TRBD2. Germline-derived CDR1 and CDR2 are SGHAT and FQNNGV. This CDR3 has 16 residues. The V segment lost 1 base and the J segment 0 bases; nucleotides outside the gene matches: 3. The CDR3 nucleotides are TGTGCCAGCAGCTTAGGAAGCGGGGGGTACCAAGAGACCCAGTACTTC. It encodes CASSLGSGGYQETQYF.

This clone was found a few times. This rearrangement joins TRBV7-3 to TRBJ2-2; a possible D gene is TRBD2 (6 bases). Trimming shortened V by 3 bases and J by 6 bases, and 11 bases separated the two germline ends. From germline, CDR1 is SGHTA and CDR2 FQGTGA. The length of the CDR3 is 14 residues. The CDR3, as DNA: TGTGCCAGCAGCTTGGGAGGAGTCCCCGGGGAGCTGTTTTTT. It specifies CASSLGGVPGELFF. The full variable domain, with the rest looked up from reference TRBV7-3 and TRBJ2-2, is GAGVSQTPSNKVTEKGKYVELRCDPISGHTALYWYRQSLGQGPEFLIYFQGTGAADDSGLPNDRFFAVRPEGSVSTLKIQRTERGDSAVYLCASSLGGVPGELFFGEGSRLTVL.

This clone has only one observation. CDR3 nucleotides: TGTGCCAGCAGCCCCACTGACAGAGACTATGGCTACACCTTC. Its protein is CASSPTDRDYGYTF. V usage is TRBV28 and J usage is TRBJ1-2, with D perhaps TRBD1 (5 bases). This CDR3 spans 14 amino acids. Trimming took 6 bases from V and 3 from J, leaving 14 bases between them. The germline gives CDR1 MDHEN, CDR2 SYDVKM.

This clone was seen a few times. The rearrangement links TRBV7-3 to TRBJ2-2, with D perhaps matching TRBD2 (6 bases). V lost 0 bases and J 5 bases, leaving 13 bases between the germline ends. This CDR3 spans 16 amino acids. From germline, CDR1 is SGHTA and CDR2 FQGTGA. The CDR3: CASSLTPGVETGELFF. CDR3 coding DNA: TGTGCCAGCAGCTTAACTCCGGGAGTGGAAACCGGGGAGCTGTTTTTT.

The sample holds a few counts of this clone. The rearrangement links TRBV18 to TRBJ2-1; 7 bases match TRBD1. The CDR3 runs to 14 residues. The J segment lost 7 bases and the V segment lost 3 bases, leaving 6 bases of the junction unmatched. Germline CDR1 and CDR2: KGHSH and LQKENI. The CDR3, as DNA: TGTGCCAGCTCACCTGGGGGACAGAGGAATGAGCAGTTCTTC. As protein: CASSPGGQRNEQFF.

The chain recombines TRBV6-1 with TRBJ2-1, with 9 bases identical to TRBD2. CDR1 and CDR2 (germline): MNHNS, SASEGT. This CDR3 has 14 amino acids. V gave up 3 bases and J gave up 4 bases; unmatched junction bases: 1. CDR3 sequence: CASSELAGYNEQFF. CDR3 sequence (DNA): TGTGCCAGCAGTGAGCTAGCGGGATACAATGAGCAGTTCTTC.

The table lists this clone with a few counts. The rearrangement uses TRBV7-9 and TRBJ2-1; 8 bases agree with TRBD2. Per germline, CDR1 SEHNR and CDR2 FQNEAQ (reference sequence). V was pared by 5 bases and J by 10 bases, with 16 bases of the junction left unmatched. This CDR3 region has 16 residues. The CDR3 region has the DNA TGTGCCAGCAGCCCCGCCGGGGGGGCGGGAGTTTACGAGCAGTTCTTC. This sequence encodes CASSPAGGAGVYEQFF.

At least ten counts were recorded for this clone. This chain joins TRBV4-2 and TRBJ2-1; 7 bases are shared with TRBD1. The junction had 6 bases not matched to a gene; V was cut back by 4 bases and J by 6 bases. Germline V gene data show CDR1 as LGHNA and CDR2 as YNFKEQ. The CDR3 loop spans 14 amino acids. CDR3 sequence: CASSRSTGLNEQFF. CDR3 bases: TGTGCCAGCAGCCGATCGACAGGGCTCAATGAGCAGTTCTTC.

This chain joins TRBV4-1 and TRBJ2-4; TRBD2 agrees at 7 bases. This CDR3 is built from 16 residues. Germline V lookup: CDR1 MGHRA, CDR2 YSYEKL. V lost 2 bases to trimming and J lost 5 bases; unmatched junction nucleotides: 9. The CDR3 spells CASSQTSATPQNIQYF. The CDR3 DNA sequence: TGCGCCAGCAGCCAAACTAGCGCTACACCTCAAAACATTCAGTACTTC.

In its sample, this clone was seen many times. The CDR3 sequence: CASSPGPGYEQYF. CDR3 coding DNA: TGTGCCAGCAGCCCAGGGCCAGGCTACGAGCAGTACTTC. The J gene is TRBJ2-7, the V gene TRBV7-3, with D possibly matching TRBD1 (5 bases). V was cut by 5 bases and J by 3 bases, with 11 bases left in between. Germline V CDR1 and CDR2: SGHTA, FQGTGA. The CDR3 covers 13 residues.